This TCR beta chain was identified in a study of blood T cell repertoires in COVID-19. Across the whole study: T cells, B-cell-depleted T cells, or PBMCs provided the cDNA or gDNA that served as material.

Trimming at V came to 1 base and at J to 0 bases, leaving 6 bases not matched to a gene. The germline V gene has CDR1 SGHTA and CDR2 FQGNSA. CDR3 length equals 18 residues. As processed by the authors: Scientists estimated how many nucleated cells there were by amplifying reference gene primers. The method was immunoSEQ multiplex PCR; TCRdb's version includes in-frame clones alone and lacks a portion of them. V, J and clone size reflect that table, while D and trimming were determined from the DNA. The sample has fewer than 60,000 clones, about four fifths seen once. The receptor was derived from a man in his 70s with active COVID-19. Material for sequencing was peripheral blood. The genes are TRBV7-2 and TRBJ2-2; 9 positions match TRBD2. The CDR3 DNA sequence: TGTGCCAGCAGCTTAGGGACTAGCGCCTACGCGAACACCGGGGAGCTGTTTTTT. It yields the protein CASSLGTSAYANTGELFF.